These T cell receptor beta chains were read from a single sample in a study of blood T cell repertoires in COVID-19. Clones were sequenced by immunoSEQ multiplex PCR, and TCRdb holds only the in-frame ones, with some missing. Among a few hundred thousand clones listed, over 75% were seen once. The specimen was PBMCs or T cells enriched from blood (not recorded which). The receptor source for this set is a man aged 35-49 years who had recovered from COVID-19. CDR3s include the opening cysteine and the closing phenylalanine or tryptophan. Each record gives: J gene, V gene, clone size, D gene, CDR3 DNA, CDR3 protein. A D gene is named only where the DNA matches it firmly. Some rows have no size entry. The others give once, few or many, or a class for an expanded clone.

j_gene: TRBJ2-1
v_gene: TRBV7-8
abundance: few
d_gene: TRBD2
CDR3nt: TGTGCCAGCAGCTTAAATAACGGGAGGCCCCCCTACAATGAGCAGTTCTTC
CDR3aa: CASSLNNGRPPYNEQFF

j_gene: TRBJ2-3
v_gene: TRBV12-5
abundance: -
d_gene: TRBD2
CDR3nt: TGTGCTAGTGCCTTGACTAGCGGACCTAGCACAGATACGCAGTATTTT
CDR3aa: CASALTSGPSTDTQYF

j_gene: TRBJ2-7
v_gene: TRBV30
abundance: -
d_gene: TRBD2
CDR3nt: TGTGCCTGGAGTAAACTAGCGGGAGGGCTCTCCGAGCAGTACTTC
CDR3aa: CAWSKLAGGLSEQYF

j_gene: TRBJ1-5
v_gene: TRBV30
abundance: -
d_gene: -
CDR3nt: TGTGCCTGGGCGGGACATAGCAATCAGCCCCAGCATTTT
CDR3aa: CAWAGHSNQPQHF

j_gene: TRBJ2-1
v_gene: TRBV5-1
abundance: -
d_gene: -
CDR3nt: TGCGCCAGCAGCTGGGGGGAGGCCTACAATGAGCAGTTCTTC
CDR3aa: CASSWGEAYNEQFF

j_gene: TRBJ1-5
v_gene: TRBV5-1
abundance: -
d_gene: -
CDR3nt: TGCGCCAGCAGCCCAGCGGGCACAACTGAGGGTCAGCCCCAGCATTTT
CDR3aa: CASSPAGTTEGQPQHF

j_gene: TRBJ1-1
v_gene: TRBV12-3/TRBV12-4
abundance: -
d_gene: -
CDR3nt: TGTGCCAGCAGAACAGGGCCGAACACTGAAGCTTTCTTT
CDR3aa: CASRTGPNTEAFF

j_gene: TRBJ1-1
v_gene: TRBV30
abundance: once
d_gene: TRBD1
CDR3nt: TGTGCCTCCCCGGGACAACAGGGGGCTGAAGCTTTCTTT
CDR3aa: CASPGQQGAEAFF

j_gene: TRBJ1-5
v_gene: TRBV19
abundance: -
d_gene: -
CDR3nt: TGTGCCAGTACCGTTGAGGGTCACCTCCAAGAGCCCCAGCATTTT
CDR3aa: CASTVEGHLQEPQHF

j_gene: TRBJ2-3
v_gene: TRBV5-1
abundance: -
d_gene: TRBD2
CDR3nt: TGCGCCAGCAGCGCCAATAGCGGGAACACAGATACGCAGTATTTT
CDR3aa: CASSANSGNTDTQYF

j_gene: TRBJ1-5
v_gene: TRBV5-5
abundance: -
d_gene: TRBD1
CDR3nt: TGTGCCAGCAGCTTTTACCCGGGACAGGGTCAGCCCCAGCATTTT
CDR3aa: CASSFYPGQGQPQHF

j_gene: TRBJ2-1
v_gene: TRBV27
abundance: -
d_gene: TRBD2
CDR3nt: TGTGCCAGCAGTTCCAGCGGGAGAGGGAATGAGCAGTTCTTC
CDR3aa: CASSSSGRGNEQFF

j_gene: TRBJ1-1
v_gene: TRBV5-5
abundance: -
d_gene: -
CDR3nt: TGTGCCAGCAGCTTGGGACAGAAGGGGACTGAAGCTTTCTTT
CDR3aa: CASSLGQKGTEAFF